A few counts support the clone carrying this T cell receptor (beta chain). The data were obtained in a study of beta chain features in type 1 diabetes. Sequencing targeted expressed TCRB transcripts, as all isolated RNA had been reverse transcribed. Profiling relied on immunoSEQ multiplex PCR, and the TCRdb table lists in-frame clones only, not all of them. The repertoire includes hundreds of thousands of clones, around 12% of them detected once, and about 0.017% sits in the top ten. Source material: naive CD4+ T cells from blood. The receptor was derived from a man between 18 and 29 years old in good health.

CDR3 in amino acids: CAWSVSTSLNVQFF. CDR3 sequence (DNA): TGTGCCTGGAGTGTGAGCACTAGTCTGAACGTGCAGTTCTTC. The chain carries TRBV30 and TRBJ2-1; TRBD2 might be the D (5 bases). In germline, CDR1 is GTSNPN, CDR2 SVGIG (reference sequence). The CDR3 runs to 14 residues. V was shortened by 0 bases and J by 12 bases, with 18 bases between the two germline ends.